This is a list of T cell receptor beta chains from one sample in a study of post-analysis software for immune sequencing data. In TCRdb, the PCR reads were re-called with MiXCR into one record per CDR3 protein. The sample carries some 450,000 distinct CDR3 sequences, 40% to 55% recorded once. Material: blood. These receptors were collected from a girl aged 5 to 17 with multiple sclerosis. Each CDR3 is given with its conserved first and last residue. Each record gives: V gene, J gene, clone size, D gene, CDR3 protein, CDR3 DNA. D genes are given only for firm matches. Only part of the rows carry a size: once, few, many, or a class if the clone is expanded.

TRBV4-3	TRBJ2-7	-	TRBD2	CASSQDRVLRPPAGEYDEQYF	TGCGCCAGCAGCCAAGATCGAGTGTTGCGCCCTCCAGCGGGAGAGTATGACGAGCAGTACTTC
TRBV20-1	TRBJ2-3	few	TRBD2	CSARTSGRVVTDTQYF	TGCAGTGCTAGAACTAGCGGGAGGGTAGTAACAGATACGCAGTATTTT
TRBV30	TRBJ2-4	-	TRBD1	CAWSPPRGHQYF	TGTGCCTGGAGTCCACCAAGGGGGCATCAGTACTTC
TRBV29-1	TRBJ2-7	-	-	CSVGAGGYEQYF	TGCAGCGTTGGGGCAGGGGGGTACGAGCAGTACTTC
TRBV12-3/TRBV12-4	TRBJ2-1	many	-	CASSNYNEQFF	TGTGCCAGCAGTAACTACAATGAGCAGTTCTTC
TRBV29-1	TRBJ1-2	-	-	CSVDTTGTLYGYTF	TGCAGCGTTGATACCACCGGGACACTATATGGCTACACCTTC
TRBV29-1	TRBJ2-1	-	TRBD2	CSAGLAGVGEQFF	TGCAGCGCTGGACTAGCGGGAGTGGGTGAGCAGTTCTTC
TRBV11-3	TRBJ1-2	-	-	CASSLDRDGSVYGYTF	TGTGCCAGCAGCTTAGATCGAGACGGCTCTGTCTATGGCTACACCTTC
TRBV29-1	TRBJ2-3	-	-	CSVASQEDTQYF	TGCAGCGTTGCCTCGCAGGAGGATACGCAGTATTTT
TRBV12-3/TRBV12-4	TRBJ1-2	few	-	CASSLKGLIGYTF	TGTGCCAGCAGTTTAAAGGGTCTTATTGGCTACACCTTC
TRBV29-1	TRBJ2-5	-	-	CSVEVTEETQYF	TGCAGCGTTGAAGTGACGGAAGAGACCCAGTACTTC
TRBV4-2	TRBJ2-7	-	TRBD1	CASSQEGQGSNEQYF	TGTGCCAGCAGCCAAGAGGGACAGGGAAGCAACGAGCAGTACTTC
TRBV5-1	TRBJ2-1	-	-	CASSLCNEQFF	TGCGCCAGCAGCTTGTGCAATGAGCAGTTCTTC
TRBV10-3	TRBJ2-5	-	-	CAISERPTGTETQYF	TGTGCCATCAGTGAAAGGCCGACCGGAACAGAGACCCAGTACTTC
TRBV2	TRBJ2-5	few	-	CASSAGHGEETQYF	TGTGCCAGCAGTGCGGGCCACGGCGAAGAGACCCAGTACTTC
TRBV28	TRBJ1-5	-	TRBD1	CASSKPGQGNQPQHF	TGTGCCAGCAGTAAACCGGGACAGGGGAATCAGCCCCAGCATTTT
TRBV5-1	TRBJ2-1	few	TRBD2	CASSSVAGGYNEQFF	TGCGCCAGCAGCTCCGTAGCGGGAGGGTACAATGAGCAGTTCTTC
TRBV18	TRBJ2-5	-	TRBD2	CASSPNKGLAGRETQYF	TGTGCCAGCTCACCCAATAAAGGACTAGCGGGGCGAGAGACCCAGTACTTC
TRBV9	TRBJ2-7	few	-	CASSLGQGGTYEQYF	TGTGCCAGCAGCCTCGGACAGGGAGGGACCTACGAGCAGTACTTC
TRBV12-3/TRBV12-4	TRBJ1-1	-	-	CASRAGGLNTEAFF	TGTGCCAGCAGAGCGGGGGGCTTGAACACTGAAGCTTTCTTT
TRBV20-1	TRBJ2-4	few	TRBD2	CSATGLAGGEVLNIQYF	TGCAGTGCTACGGGACTAGCGGGAGGGGAGGTCTTAAACATTCAGTACTTC
TRBV12-3/TRBV12-4	TRBJ2-5	-	TRBD1	CASSPTGQTAQETQYF	TGTGCCAGCAGTCCGACGGGACAGACTGCCCAAGAGACCCAGTACTTC
TRBV12-3/TRBV12-4	TRBJ2-1	-	-	CASILRNEQFF	TGTGCCAGCATCCTACGGAATGAGCAGTTCTTC
TRBV5-5	TRBJ1-1	-	TRBD1	CASDRGRTEAFF	TGTGCCAGCGACAGGGGGCGGACTGAAGCTTTCTTT
TRBV4-1	TRBJ2-3	few	TRBD1	CASSQIDRTGPDTQYF	TGCGCCAGCAGCCAGATAGATCGGACAGGGCCAGATACGCAGTATTTT
TRBV25-1	TRBJ2-5	few	TRBD1	CASSDGTVGQETQYF	TGTGCCAGCAGTGACGGGACAGTAGGACAAGAGACCCAGTACTTC
TRBV20-1	TRBJ2-1	few	-	CSARDSAQVVNEQFF	TGCAGTGCTAGAGATTCCGCACAGGTTGTCAATGAGCAGTTCTTC
TRBV20-1	TRBJ1-1	-	-	CSASPGHPSTEAFF	TGCAGTGCTTCACCGGGACACCCGAGCACTGAAGCTTTCTTT
TRBV12-3/TRBV12-4	TRBJ2-1	-	TRBD2	CASSLRASGNEQFF	TGTGCCAGCAGTTTGCGGGCTAGCGGCAATGAGCAGTTCTTC
TRBV12-3/TRBV12-4	TRBJ2-1	-	-	CASSPRGYYNEQFF	TGTGCCAGCAGCCCAAGAGGGTACTACAATGAGCAGTTCTTC
TRBV27	TRBJ1-1	-	-	CASRGHQNTEAFF	TGTGCCAGCAGGGGACACCAGAACACTGAAGCTTTCTTT